This T cell receptor beta chain was profiled in a study of CD4 T cells in relation to SARS-CoV-2 and coronaviruses (dated by TCRdb to about 2021). For the wider study: Shared crossreactive spike epitopes were mapped to their HLA restriction using patient-derived lymphoblastoid cell lines. At the level of individual TCR clonotypes, the study evaluated whether memory CD4+ T cells crossreact between the spike proteins of SARS-CoV-2 and those of common cold coronaviruses. Samples from a few pre-COVID donors and the naive versus memory experiments were sequenced with the Adaptive Biotechnologies TCR-sequencing kit; other data were Illumina-based. A different TCR-beta assay, based on Illumina, was used to sequence expansion assays from other donors in the study. What the authors observed across the whole study: Sequencing naive versus memory cells indicated that the assay picks up memory recall responses, not primary responses primed during culture. Compared with monoreactive clones, crossreactive clones had significantly weaker SARS-CoV-2-driven expansion, a result consistent with antigenic imprinting. Since the crossreactivity analysis centred on spike protein, crossreactivity against other viral proteins was not assessed. No donor contributed both pre-pandemic and post-infection samples, which limited tracing the source of pre-existing responses. Small numbers of patients and of tested TCRs limited the study. In around two thirds of donors, memory CD4+ clonotypes turned up that crossrecognized SARS-CoV-2 and at least one common cold coronavirus spike.

CD4+ T cells from unexposed donors were collected before the COVID-19 pandemic (2011-2018). Naive and memory CD4+ T cells were separated from cryopreserved PBMCs by CD4 enrichment followed by EasySep naive CD4+ T cell enrichment. Leukapheresis product for the unexposed donors was purchased commercially. PBMCs were isolated from leukapheresis product or whole blood by Ficoll-Paque PLUS gradient centrifugation. PBMCs were either cryopreserved at -140°C or used fresh in the expansion assay. The QIAamp Micro DNA Kit was used to extract genomic DNA from the CD4+ T cells. As concerns this clone: It lacks a known antigen. Base quality data are lacking; no much larger clone is found one base away.

Deletion took 6 bases off V and 4 bases off J, with a span of 12 bases between the germline ends. Reading the germline V gene gives CDR1 SNHLY and CDR2 FYNNEI. From the cysteine up to the phenylalanine, the CDR3 has a length of 14 residues. The sequence is cut down to CDR3 DNA, 42 bases in frame from base 1. Uncultured naive and memory CD4+ T cell DNA received deep-resolution immunoSEQ TCR-beta sequencing. The source study handled its data this way. Preprocessing removed nonproductive sequences and CDR3s not starting with C, not ending with F or W, or shorter than 7 amino acids. Cultured and uncultured naive and memory CD4+ repertoires were searched for previously identified spike- and CEF-reactive CDR3s. Pairwise Levenshtein distance, computed with the stringdist R package after three terminal residues were trimmed from each end, was used as the measure of CDR3 homology. The table was pulled from immuneACCESS by TCRdb, which kept in-frame rearrangements only. Such tables lose some clones; where checked, under half of the loss comes from unresolved V genes, and the rest has no known cause. That table is the source of V, J and clone size, and D and trimming were worked out from the DNA. This sample has 65,000 or so clones in its table, and around 87% of those were observed once. Over 1.5% of the sample belongs to the ten largest clones.

Rearrangement joined TRBV2 to TRBJ2-2; the D call is possibly TRBD1 or TRBD2, each sharing 5 bases. The clonotype comes from a human donor in good health. Sequencing input: memory CD4+ T cells from PBMCs. According to the study, the label for this sample's cell subset or site signals: memory (non-naive) CD4+ T cells. The DNA sequence follows: TGTGCCAGCAGGAGGGACCAGGGCACCGGGGAGCTGTTTTTT. Its translation is CASRRDQGTGELFF.